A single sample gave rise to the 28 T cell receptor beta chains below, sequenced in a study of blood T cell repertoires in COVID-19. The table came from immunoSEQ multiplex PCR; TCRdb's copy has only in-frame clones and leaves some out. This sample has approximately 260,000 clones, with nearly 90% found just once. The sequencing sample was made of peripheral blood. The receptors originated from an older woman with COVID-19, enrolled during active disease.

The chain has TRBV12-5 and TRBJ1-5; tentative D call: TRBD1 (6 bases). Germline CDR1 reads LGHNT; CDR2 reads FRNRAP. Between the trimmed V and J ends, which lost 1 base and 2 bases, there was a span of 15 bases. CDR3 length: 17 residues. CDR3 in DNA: TGTGCTAGTGGTTTGGCCCGGGGGGGGCTCCGCAATCAGCCCCAGCATTTT. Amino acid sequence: CASGLARGGLRNQPQHF.

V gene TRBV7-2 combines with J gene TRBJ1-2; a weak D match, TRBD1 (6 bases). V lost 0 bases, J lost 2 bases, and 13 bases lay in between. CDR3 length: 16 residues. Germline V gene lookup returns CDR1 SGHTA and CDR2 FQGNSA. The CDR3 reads CASSLAWVTGNYGYTF. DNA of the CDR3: TGTGCCAGCAGCTTAGCGTGGGTAACAGGGAACTATGGCTACACCTTC.

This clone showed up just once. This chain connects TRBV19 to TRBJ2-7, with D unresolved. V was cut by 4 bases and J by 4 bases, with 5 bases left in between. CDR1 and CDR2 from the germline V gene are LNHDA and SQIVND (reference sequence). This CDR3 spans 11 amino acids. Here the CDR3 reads CASSTNYEQYF. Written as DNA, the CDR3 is TGTGCCAGTAGTACTAATTACGAGCAGTACTTC.

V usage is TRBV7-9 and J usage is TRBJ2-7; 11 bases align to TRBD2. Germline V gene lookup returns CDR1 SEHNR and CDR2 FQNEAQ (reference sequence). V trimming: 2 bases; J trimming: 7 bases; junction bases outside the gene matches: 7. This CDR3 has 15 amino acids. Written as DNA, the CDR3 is TGTGCCAGCAGCTTAAGTCTAGCGGGGGGTCCTGAGCAGTACTTC. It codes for CASSLSLAGGPEQYF.

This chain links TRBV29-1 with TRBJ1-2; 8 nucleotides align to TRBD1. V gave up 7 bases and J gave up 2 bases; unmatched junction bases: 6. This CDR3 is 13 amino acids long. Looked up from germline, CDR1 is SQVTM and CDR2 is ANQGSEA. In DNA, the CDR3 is TGCAGCGCCCGACAGGGGCGGAACTATGGCTACACCTTC. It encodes CSARQGRNYGYTF.

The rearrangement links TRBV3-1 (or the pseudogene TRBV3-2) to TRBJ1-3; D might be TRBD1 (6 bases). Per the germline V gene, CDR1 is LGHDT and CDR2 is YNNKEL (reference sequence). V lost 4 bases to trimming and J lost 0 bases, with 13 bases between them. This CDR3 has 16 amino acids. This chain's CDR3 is CASSRGLLSSGNTIYF. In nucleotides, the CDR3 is TGTGCCAGCAGCCGGGGGCTATTGAGCTCTGGAAACACCATATATTTT.

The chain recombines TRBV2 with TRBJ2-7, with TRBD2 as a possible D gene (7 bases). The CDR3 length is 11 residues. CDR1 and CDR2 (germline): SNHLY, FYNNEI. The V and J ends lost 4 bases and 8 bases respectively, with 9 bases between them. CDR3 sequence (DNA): TGTGCCAGCAGTGTGGGGGGGCAGCAGTACTTC. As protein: CASSVGGQQYF.

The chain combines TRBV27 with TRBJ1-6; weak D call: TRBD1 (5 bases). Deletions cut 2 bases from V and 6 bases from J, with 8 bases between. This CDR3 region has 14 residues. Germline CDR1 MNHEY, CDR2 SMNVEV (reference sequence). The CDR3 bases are TGTGCCAGCAGTTTAGACAGCTCTAATTCACCCCTCCACTTT. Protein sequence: CASSLDSSNSPLHF.

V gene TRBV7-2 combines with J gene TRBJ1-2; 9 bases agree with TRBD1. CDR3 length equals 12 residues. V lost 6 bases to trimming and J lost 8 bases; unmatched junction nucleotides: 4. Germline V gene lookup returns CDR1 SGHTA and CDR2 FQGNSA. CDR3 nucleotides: TGTGCCAGCAGAAGGACAGGGGAAGGCTACACCTTC. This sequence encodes CASRRTGEGYTF.

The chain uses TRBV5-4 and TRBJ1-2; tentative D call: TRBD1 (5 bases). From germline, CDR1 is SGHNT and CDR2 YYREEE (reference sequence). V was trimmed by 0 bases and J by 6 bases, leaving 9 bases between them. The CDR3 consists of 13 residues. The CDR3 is CASSLVGRDGYTF. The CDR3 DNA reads TGTGCCAGCAGCTTGGTGGGCAGGGATGGCTACACCTTC.

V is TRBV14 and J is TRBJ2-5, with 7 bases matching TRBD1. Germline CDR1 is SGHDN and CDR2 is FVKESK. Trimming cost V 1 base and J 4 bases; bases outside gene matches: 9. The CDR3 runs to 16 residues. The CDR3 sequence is CASSQGLGQRVETQYF. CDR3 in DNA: TGTGCCAGCAGCCAAGGCCTGGGACAGAGAGTAGAGACCCAGTACTTC.

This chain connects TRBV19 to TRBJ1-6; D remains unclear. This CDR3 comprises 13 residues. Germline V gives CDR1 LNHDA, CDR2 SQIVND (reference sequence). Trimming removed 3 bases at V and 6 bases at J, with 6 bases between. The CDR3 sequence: CASSINSNSPLHF. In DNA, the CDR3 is TGTGCCAGTAGTATCAATAGTAATTCACCCCTCCACTTT.

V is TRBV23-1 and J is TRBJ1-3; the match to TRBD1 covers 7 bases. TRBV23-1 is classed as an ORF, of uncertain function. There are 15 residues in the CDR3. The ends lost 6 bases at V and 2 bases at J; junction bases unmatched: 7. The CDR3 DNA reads TGCGCCAGCAGCCTAGAGGGGACAGCTGGAAACACCATATATTTT. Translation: CASSLEGTAGNTIYF.

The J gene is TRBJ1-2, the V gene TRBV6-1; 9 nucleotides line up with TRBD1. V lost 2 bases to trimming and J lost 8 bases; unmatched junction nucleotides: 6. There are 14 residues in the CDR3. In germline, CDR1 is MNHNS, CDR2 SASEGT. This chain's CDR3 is CASSETGTGNGYTF. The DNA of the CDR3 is TGTGCCAGCAGTGAAACCGGGACAGGGAACGGCTACACCTTC.

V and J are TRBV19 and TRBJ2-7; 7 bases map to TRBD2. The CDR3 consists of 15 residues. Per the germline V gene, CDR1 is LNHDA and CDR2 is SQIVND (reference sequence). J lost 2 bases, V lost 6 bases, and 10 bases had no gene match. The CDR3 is CASRSLSGNTYEQYF. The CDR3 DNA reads TGTGCCAGTAGATCCTTAAGCGGGAATACCTACGAGCAGTACTTC.

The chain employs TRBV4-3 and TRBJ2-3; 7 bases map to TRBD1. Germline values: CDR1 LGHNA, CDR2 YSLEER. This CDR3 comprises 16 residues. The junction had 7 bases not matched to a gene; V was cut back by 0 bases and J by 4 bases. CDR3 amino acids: CASSQDNRGAADTQYF. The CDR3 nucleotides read TGCGCCAGCAGCCAAGATAACAGGGGAGCGGCAGATACGCAGTATTTT.

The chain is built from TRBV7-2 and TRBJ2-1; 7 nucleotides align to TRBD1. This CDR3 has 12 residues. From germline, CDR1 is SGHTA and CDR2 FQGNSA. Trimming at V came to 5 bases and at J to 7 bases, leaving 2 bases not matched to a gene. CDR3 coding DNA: TGTGCCAGCAGCACACAGGGGAATGAGCAGTTCTTC. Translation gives CASSTQGNEQFF.

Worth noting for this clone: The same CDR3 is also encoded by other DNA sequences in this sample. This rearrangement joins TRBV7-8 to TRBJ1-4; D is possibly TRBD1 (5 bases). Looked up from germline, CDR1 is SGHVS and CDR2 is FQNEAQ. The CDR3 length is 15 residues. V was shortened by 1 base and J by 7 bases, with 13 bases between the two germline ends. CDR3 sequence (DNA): TGTGCCAGCAGCTTAGTGACCGGGGGTGGTGAAAAACTGTTTTTT. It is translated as CASSLVTGGGEKLFF.

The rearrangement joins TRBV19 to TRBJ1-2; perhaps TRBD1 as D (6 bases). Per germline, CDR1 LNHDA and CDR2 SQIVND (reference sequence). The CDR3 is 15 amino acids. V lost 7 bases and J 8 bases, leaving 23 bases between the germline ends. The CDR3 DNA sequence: TGTGCCAGTACCCCTGGGGGGGGCCCGATGGAAGGCTACACCTTC. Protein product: CASTPGGGPMEGYTF. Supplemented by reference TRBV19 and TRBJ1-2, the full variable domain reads DGGITQSPKYLFRKEGQNVTLSCEQNLNHDAMYWYRQDPGQGLRLIYYSQIVNDFQKGDIAEGYSVSREKKESFPLTVTSAQKNPTAFYLCASTPGGGPMEGYTFGSGTRLTVV.

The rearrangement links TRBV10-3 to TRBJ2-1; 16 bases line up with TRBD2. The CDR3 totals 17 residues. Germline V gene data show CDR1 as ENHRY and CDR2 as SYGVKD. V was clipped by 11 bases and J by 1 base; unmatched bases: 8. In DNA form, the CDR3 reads TGTGCCGCCTCGGGACTAGCGGGGGGGCCGTCCTACAATGAGCAGTTCTTC. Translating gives CAASGLAGGPSYNEQFF.

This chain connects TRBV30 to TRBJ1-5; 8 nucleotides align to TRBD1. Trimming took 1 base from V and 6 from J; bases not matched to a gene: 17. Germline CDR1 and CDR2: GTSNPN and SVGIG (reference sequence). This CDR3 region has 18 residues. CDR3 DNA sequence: TGTGCCTGGAGTGGGGGGGCACCTGGACAGGGCGGTTTTCAGCCCCAGCATTTT. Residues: CAWSGGAPGQGGFQPQHF.

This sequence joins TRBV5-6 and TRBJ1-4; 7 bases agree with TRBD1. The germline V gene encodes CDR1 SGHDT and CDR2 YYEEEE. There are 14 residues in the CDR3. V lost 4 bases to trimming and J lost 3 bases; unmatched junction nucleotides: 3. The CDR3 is CASSRGQSNEKLFF. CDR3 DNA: TGTGCCAGCAGCCGGGGACAGTCTAATGAAAAACTGTTTTTT.

The CDR3, as DNA: TGTGCCAGCAGCTTCCGGGGCGGAGGGGAGACCCAGTACTTC. Protein sequence: CASSFRGGGETQYF. The rearrangement uses TRBV11-3 and TRBJ2-5; possibly TRBD2 for D (6 bases). The CDR3 is 14 residues long. Germline assignment: CDR1 SGHNT and CDR2 YENEEA. V was shortened by 3 bases and J by 5 bases, with 13 bases between the two germline ends.

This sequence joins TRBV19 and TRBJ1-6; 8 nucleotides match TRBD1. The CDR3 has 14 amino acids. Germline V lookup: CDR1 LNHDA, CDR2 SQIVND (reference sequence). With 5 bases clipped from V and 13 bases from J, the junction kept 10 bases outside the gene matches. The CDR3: CASSSGQGVGPLHF. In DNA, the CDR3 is TGTGCCAGTAGTTCCGGACAGGGCGTAGGTCCCCTCCACTTT.

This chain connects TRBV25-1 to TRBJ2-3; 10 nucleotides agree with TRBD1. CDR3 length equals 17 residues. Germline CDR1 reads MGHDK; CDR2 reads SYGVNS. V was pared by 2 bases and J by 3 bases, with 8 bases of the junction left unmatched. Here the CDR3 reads CASSEISTGGWTDTQYF. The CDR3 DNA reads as TGTGCCAGCAGTGAAATCTCGACAGGGGGCTGGACAGATACGCAGTATTTT. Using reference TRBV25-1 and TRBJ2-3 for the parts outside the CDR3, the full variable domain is EADIYQTPRYLVIGTGKKITLECSQTMGHDKMYWYQQDPGMELHLIHYSYGVNSTEKGDLSSESTVSRIRTEHFPLTLESARPSHTSQYLCASSEISTGGWTDTQYFGPGTRLTVL.

For the CDR3, the DNA is TGTGCCAGCAGCGGTGGGATCCCTGCACAGGGTAATAATGAAAAACTGTTTTTT. Protein: CASSGGIPAQGNNEKLFF. The rearrangement joins TRBV2 to TRBJ1-4; TRBD1 is a possible D gene (6 bases). Germline lookup yields CDR1 SNHLY and CDR2 FYNNEI. CDR3 size: 18 residues. Trimming took 6 bases from V and 4 from J, leaving 24 bases between them.

CDR3 bases: TGTGCCAGTAGTTGGGGGACAGTGGGGGAAAAACTGTTTTTT. Residues: CASSWGTVGEKLFF. The rearrangement joins TRBV19 to TRBJ1-4; 7 bases align to TRBD1. CDR1 and CDR2 (germline): LNHDA, SQIVND (reference sequence). The length of the CDR3 is 14 residues. V lost 5 bases, J lost 8 bases, and 8 bases stayed unmatched.

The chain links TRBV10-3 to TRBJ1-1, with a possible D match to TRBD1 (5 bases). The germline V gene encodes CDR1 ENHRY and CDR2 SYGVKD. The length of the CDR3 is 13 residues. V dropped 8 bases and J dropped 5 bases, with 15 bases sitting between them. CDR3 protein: CAIRQGDITEAFF. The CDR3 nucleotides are TGTGCCATCCGGCAAGGGGATATTACTGAAGCTTTCTTT.